This TCR beta chain is drawn from a study of neoadjuvant nivolumab and ipilimumab in lung cancer. Looking at the study overall: Nivolumab 3 mg/kg was given days 1, 15 and 29, plus ipilimumab 1 mg/kg day 1 in combination. Whole-study findings and limits: Resected-tumor TCR richness correlated positively with pretherapy blood richness. From pretherapy to surgery, tumor richness and clonality rose with dual therapy.

Sequenced by immunoSEQ multiplex PCR; TCRdb stores in-frame clones only, minus some. The top ten clones hold approximately 3.6% of a sample with 39,000 or so clones, roughly 89% of them seen once. Concerning this clone: As yet, its antigen is unknown.

The CDR3 sequence is 14 residues long. Trimming left V 1 base short and J 9 bases short, with 14 bases between. Looked up from germline, CDR1 is SGDLS and CDR2 is YYNGEE. This clonotype originated in an adult with non-small cell lung cancer. The chain joins TRBV9 to TRBJ2-1; the D is unclear. The sequenced sample was peripheral blood, obtained before neoadjuvant nivolumab, alone or with ipilimumab. The CDR3 DNA is TGTGCCAGCAGCGTACCAGACTGGATACCTGAGCAGTTCTTC. Its protein is CASSVPDWIPEQFF.